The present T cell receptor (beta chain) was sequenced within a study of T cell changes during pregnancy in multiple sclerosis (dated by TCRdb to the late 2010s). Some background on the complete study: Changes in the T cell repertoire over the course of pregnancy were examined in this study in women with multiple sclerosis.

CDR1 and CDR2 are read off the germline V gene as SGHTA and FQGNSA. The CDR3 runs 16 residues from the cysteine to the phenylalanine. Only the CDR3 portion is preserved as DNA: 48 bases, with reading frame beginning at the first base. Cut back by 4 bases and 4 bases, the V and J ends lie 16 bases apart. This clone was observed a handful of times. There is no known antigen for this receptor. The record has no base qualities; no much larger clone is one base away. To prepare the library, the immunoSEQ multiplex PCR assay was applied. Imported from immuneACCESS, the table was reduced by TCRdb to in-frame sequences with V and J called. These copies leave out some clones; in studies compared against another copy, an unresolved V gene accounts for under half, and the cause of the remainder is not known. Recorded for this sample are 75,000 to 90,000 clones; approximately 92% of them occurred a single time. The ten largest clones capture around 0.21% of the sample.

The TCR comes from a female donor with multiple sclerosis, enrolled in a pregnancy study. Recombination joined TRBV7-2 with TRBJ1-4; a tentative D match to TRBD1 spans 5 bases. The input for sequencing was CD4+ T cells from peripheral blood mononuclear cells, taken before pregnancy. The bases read TGTGCCAGCAGCTGGACGGGGCCGGGAGTTAATGAAAAACTGTTTTTT. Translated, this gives CASSWTGPGVNEKLFF.